This TCR beta chain came from a study of blood T cell repertoires in COVID-19. Study-wide context: Collection of acute and convalescent COVID-19 samples took place in the United States, Italy and Spain.

This table comes from immunoSEQ multiplex PCR, and its TCRdb copy is limited to in-frame clones, with some not included. Among approximately 170,000 clones listed, approximately 85% were seen once. Germline-derived CDR1 and CDR2 are LNHDA and SQIVND (reference sequence). Trimming removed 1 base from V and 0 bases from J, with 10 bases in between. This CDR3 contains 16 residues. This clone has more than one count but fewer than ten. The clonotype originates from a man aged 60 to 75 who had recovered from COVID-19. Sequencing was done on a sample of peripheral blood. This rearrangement joins TRBV19 to TRBJ1-5, with D unclear. CDR3 region: CASSIAGLGSNQPQHF. The CDR3 DNA reads TGTGCCAGTAGTATAGCGGGGTTGGGTAGCAATCAGCCCCAGCATTTT.